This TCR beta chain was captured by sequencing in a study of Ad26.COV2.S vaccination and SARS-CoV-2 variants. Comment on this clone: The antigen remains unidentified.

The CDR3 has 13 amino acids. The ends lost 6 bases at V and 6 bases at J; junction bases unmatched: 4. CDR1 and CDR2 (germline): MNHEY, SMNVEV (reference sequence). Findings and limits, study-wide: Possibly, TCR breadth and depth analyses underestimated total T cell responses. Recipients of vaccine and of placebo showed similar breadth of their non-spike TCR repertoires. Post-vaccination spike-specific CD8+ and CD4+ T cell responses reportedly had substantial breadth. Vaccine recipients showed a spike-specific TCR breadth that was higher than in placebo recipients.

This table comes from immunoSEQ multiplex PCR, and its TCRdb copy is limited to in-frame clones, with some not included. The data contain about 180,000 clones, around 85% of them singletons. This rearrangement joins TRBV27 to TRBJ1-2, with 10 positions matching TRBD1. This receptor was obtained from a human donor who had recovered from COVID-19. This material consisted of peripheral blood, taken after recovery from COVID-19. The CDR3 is CASRTGTGDGYTF. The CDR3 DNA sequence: TGTGCCAGCAGAACCGGGACAGGGGATGGCTACACCTTC.